The rows below give T cell receptor beta chains drawn from one sample of a study of CD8+ T cells in alopecia areata. Generated by immunoSEQ multiplex PCR, the TCRdb table keeps only in-frame clones and is missing some. The sample lists some 170,000 clones; 50% to 75% were seen once. The sample in question was CD4+ T cells sorted from blood, obtained at week 0. The receptor set was obtained from a human donor with alopecia areata. The CDR3 runs from the conserved cysteine through the conserved F or W. Each record gives: V gene, D gene, J gene, clone size, CDR3 protein, CDR3 DNA. A D gene is named only where the DNA matches it firmly. Rows give clone size only sometimes, using once, few, many, or a class for an expanded clone.

TRBV11-2,TRBD1,TRBJ1-6,few,CASSTDRDKALHF,TGTGCCAGCAGCACGGACAGGGATAAGGCCCTCCACTTT
TRBV20-1,NA,TRBJ2-7,NA,CSVGPAYEQYF,TGCAGTGTCGGGCCTGCCTACGAGCAGTACTTC
TRBV29-1,TRBD1,TRBJ2-1,NA,CSVAGDRRYNEQFF,TGCAGCGTTGCGGGGGACAGGAGATACAATGAGCAGTTCTTC
TRBV4-2,NA,TRBJ1-4,NA,CASSQGGGRVEEKLFF,TGTGCCAGCAGCCAAGGGGGGGGCAGGGTGGAAGAAAAACTGTTTTTT
TRBV18,TRBD1,TRBJ1-2,NA,CASSPDRKAGYTF,TGTGCCAGCTCACCGGACAGGAAGGCGGGCTACACCTTC
TRBV6-1,TRBD2,TRBJ2-2,NA,CASKSGGDTGELFF,TGTGCCAGCAAGAGCGGGGGAGACACCGGGGAGCTGTTTTTT
TRBV7-2,NA,TRBJ1-1,NA,CASSLKRRTEAFF,TGTGCCAGCAGCTTAAAACGGCGGACTGAAGCTTTCTTT
TRBV19,NA,TRBJ1-5,NA,CASSIDRGGLQPQHF,TGTGCCAGTAGTATAGATCGCGGGGGCCTCCAGCCCCAGCATTTT
TRBV30,NA,TRBJ1-2,NA,CAWRGSGGSYTF,TGTGCCTGGAGGGGGAGTGGGGGAAGCTACACCTTC
TRBV19,TRBD1,TRBJ1-2,NA,CASSISRGLGYTF,TGTGCCAGTAGTATAAGCAGGGGGCTCGGCTACACCTTC
TRBV29-1,TRBD2,TRBJ2-7,few,CSVDQSGGALYEQYF,TGCAGCGTTGACCAAAGCGGGGGGGCTTTGTACGAGCAGTACTTC
TRBV7-2,TRBD2,TRBJ2-3,few,CASSLTSGALPTDTQYF,TGTGCCAGCAGCTTGACTAGCGGGGCACTACCCACAGATACGCAGTATTTT
TRBV2,TRBD1,TRBJ1-5,few,CASSGQGSSQPQHF,TGTGCCAGCAGCGGACAGGGCTCCTCTCAGCCCCAGCATTTT
TRBV15,NA,TRBJ1-5,NA,CATSRDPRGGQPQHF,TGTGCCACCAGCAGAGATCCCAGGGGTGGTCAGCCCCAGCATTTT
TRBV27,NA,TRBJ1-1,NA,CASSPTLGQIEAFF,TGTGCCAGCAGTCCAACCTTAGGACAGATTGAAGCTTTCTTT
TRBV2,TRBD2,TRBJ2-7,NA,CASKAGGTYEQYF,TGTGCCAGCAAGGCGGGGGGAACCTACGAGCAGTACTTC
TRBV27,TRBD1,TRBJ1-1,NA,CASSSRTGARTEAFF,TGTGCCAGCAGTTCTCGGACAGGGGCAAGGACTGAAGCTTTCTTT
TRBV29-1,NA,TRBJ1-2,NA,CSVWDVRAYTF,TGCAGCGTTTGGGATGTTCGGGCCTACACCTTC
TRBV19,TRBD1,TRBJ2-2,NA,CATATPGGSTGELFF,TGTGCCACCGCGACCCCAGGGGGTAGCACCGGGGAGCTGTTTTTT
TRBV21-1,NA,TRBJ1-1,NA,CASSIRGDRVTEAFF,TGTGCCAGCAGCATCAGGGGGGATAGGGTCACTGAAGCTTTCTTT
TRBV2,NA,TRBJ1-5,NA,CASSEARTANQPQHF,TGTGCCAGCAGTGAAGCTCGGACAGCGAATCAGCCCCAGCATTTT
TRBV30,NA,TRBJ1-2,NA,CAWSGVPPSGDYGYTF,TGTGCCTGGAGTGGGGTCCCTCCGTCCGGGGACTATGGCTACACCTTC
TRBV10-3,NA,TRBJ2-6,NA,CAISESGGPSGANVLTF,TGTGCCATCAGTGAGTCCGGCGGTCCCTCTGGGGCCAACGTCCTGACTTTC
TRBV27,NA,TRBJ1-6,NA,CASSLSWSPGGNSPLHF,TGTGCCAGCAGTTTAAGTTGGAGTCCGGGCGGTAATTCACCCCTCCACTTT
TRBV18,NA,TRBJ1-6,NA,CASSPNNRQPLHF,TGTGCCAGCTCACCCAACAACAGGCAACCCCTCCACTTT
TRBV29-1,TRBD2,TRBJ2-7,once,CSATGTSGGEYEQYF,TGCAGCGCCACAGGGACTAGCGGGGGGGAATACGAGCAGTACTTC
TRBV25-1,NA,TRBJ1-6,NA,CASTLGTLFPLHF,TGTGCCAGCACCCTCGGGACCCTCTTCCCCCTCCACTTT
TRBV6-1,NA,TRBJ1-2,NA,CASSEVGVNYGYTF,TGTGCCAGCAGTGAAGTTGGAGTTAACTATGGCTACACCTTC
TRBV4-1,TRBD1,TRBJ1-5,NA,CASSHEEGAAQPQHF,TGCGCCAGCAGCCACGAGGAGGGGGCGGCTCAGCCCCAGCATTTT
TRBV5-6,NA,TRBJ1-6,few,CASSPSWTGINSPLHF,TGTGCCAGCAGCCCGTCTTGGACGGGGATTAATTCACCCCTCCACTTT
TRBV5-6,NA,TRBJ1-4,once,CASSFRGVREKLFF,TGTGCCAGCAGCTTCCGGGGGGTACGAGAAAAACTGTTTTTT
TRBV5-1,TRBD2,TRBJ2-1,NA,CASSSPGGVENEQFF,TGCGCCAGCAGCTCCCCGGGAGGGGTGGAGAATGAGCAGTTCTTC
TRBV30,NA,TRBJ1-3,NA,CAWSRGKGNTIYF,TGTGCCTGGAGTAGGGGGAAGGGTAACACCATATATTTT
TRBV27,NA,TRBJ2-7,few,CASRRYLNSYEQYF,TGTGCCAGCAGAAGATACTTAAACTCCTACGAGCAGTACTTC
TRBV6-5,NA,TRBJ1-2,NA,CASSPKGPFLGYTF,TGTGCCAGCAGTCCCAAGGGCCCCTTTCTAGGCTACACCTTC
TRBV9,NA,TRBJ2-6,once,CASSVTSGANVLTF,TGTGCCAGCAGCGTTACCTCTGGGGCCAACGTCCTGACTTTC
TRBV25-1,NA,TRBJ1-6,once,CASSSTKSPSSPLHF,TGTGCCAGCAGTTCTACGAAGTCGCCGTCTTCACCCCTCCACTTT
TRBV29-1,TRBD1,TRBJ1-1,NA,CSVEGRLGQTEAFF,TGCAGCGTTGAAGGTAGATTGGGACAGACTGAAGCTTTCTTT
TRBV2,TRBD1,TRBJ2-5,NA,CASSEQGACETQYF,TGTGCCAGCAGTGAACAGGGGGCTTGCGAGACCCAGTACTTC
TRBV7-2,TRBD1,TRBJ1-2,NA,CASSLDGRGYGYTF,TGTGCCAGCAGCCTCGACGGCAGGGGGTATGGCTACACCTTC
TRBV7-2,TRBD1,TRBJ1-2,once,CASSLAQGAYGYTF,TGTGCCAGCAGCTTAGCCCAGGGGGCTTATGGCTACACCTTC
TRBV5-1,TRBD1,TRBJ2-5,few,CASSRATGTGGTETQYF,TGCGCCAGCAGTCGGGCAACCGGGACAGGGGGCACGGAGACCCAGTACTTC
TRBV29-1,TRBD1,TRBJ2-1,once,CSADGQANEQFF,TGCAGCGCCGATGGACAGGCCAATGAGCAGTTCTTC
TRBV14,NA,TRBJ2-5,NA,CASSQVSGPKAETQYF,TGTGCCAGCAGCCAAGTATCAGGGCCAAAAGCAGAGACCCAGTACTTC
TRBV29-1,TRBD2,TRBJ2-5,NA,CSVRGLAGWKTQYF,TGCAGCGTTCGCGGACTAGCGGGGTGGAAGACCCAGTACTTC
TRBV30,NA,TRBJ1-1,once,CALGLWTEAFF,TGTGCCTTGGGCCTGTGGACTGAAGCTTTCTTT
TRBV6-5,NA,TRBJ1-6,once,CASSGAVDSPLHF,TGTGCCAGCAGCGGGGCGGTGGATTCACCCCTCCACTTT
TRBV14,NA,TRBJ1-2,NA,CASSPGLSRGYTF,TGTGCCAGCAGTCCGGGCCTATCCAGAGGCTACACCTTC
TRBV18,NA,TRBJ2-7,NA,CASSPRDSPYEQYF,TGTGCCAGCTCACCCCGGGACTCCCCCTACGAGCAGTACTTC
TRBV6-6,NA,TRBJ1-6,few,CASRQLRGKTDSPLHF,TGTGCCAGCAGACAATTACGGGGCAAGACCGATTCACCCCTCCACTTT
TRBV27,NA,TRBJ2-7,once,CASSSPLTYEQYF,TGTGCCAGCAGTTCCCCCCTAACCTACGAGCAGTACTTC
TRBV4-1,NA,TRBJ2-5,NA,CASSQLGLSQETQYF,TGCGCCAGCAGCCAACTTGGACTCAGCCAAGAGACCCAGTACTTC
TRBV2,NA,TRBJ2-3,NA,CASSEVGGGDTQYF,TGTGCCAGCAGTGAAGTGGGGGGTGGAGATACGCAGTATTTT
TRBV11-2,NA,TRBJ2-3,few,CATSGWGDTQYF,TGTGCTACCTCAGGATGGGGGGATACGCAGTATTTT
TRBV7-9,NA,TRBJ1-6,NA,CASSPLNGRSNSPLHF,TGTGCCAGCAGTCCCCTTAACGGCCGATCTAATTCACCCCTCCACTTT
TRBV27,NA,TRBJ2-2,NA,CDLQDGDTGELFF,TGTGACCTCCAGGATGGCGACACCGGGGAGCTGTTTTTT
TRBV18,TRBD1,TRBJ1-2,NA,CASLPGTGKNGYTF,TGTGCCAGCTTACCGGGGACAGGGAAGAATGGCTACACCTTC